This record looks at one T cell receptor beta chain sequence and its context. What it recognizes is unknown. The data derive from a study of T cell responses to AZD1222 COVID-19 vaccine. Broader study findings: Possibly, clonal diversity was underestimated; donors were largely white British and included more females. Baseline seropositives among AZD1222 recipients totaled only 5 to 7. Breadth and depth of Spike-specific TCRs rose after two AZD1222 doses.

Trimming left V 3 bases short and J 7 bases short, with 21 bases between. The CDR3 is made up of 16 amino acids. CDR1 and CDR2 from the germline V gene are MNHEY and SMNVEV (reference sequence). Some clones are missing from TCRdb's copy, which holds only in-frame ones; the method was immunoSEQ multiplex PCR. Here the sample spans roughly 200,000 clones, more than 85% being singletons. This TCR derives from an adult who received the AZD1222 COVID-19 vaccine. Sequenced here: peripheral blood, sampled 28 days after the second AZD1222 dose. This chain connects TRBV27 to TRBJ1-1, with a weak D call TRBD1 (5 bases). CDR3 loop: CASSFIQEGVGVEAFF. The CDR3 DNA reads as TGTGCCAGCAGTTTTATTCAGGAAGGGGTCGGGGTTGAAGCTTTCTTT.